The TCR beta chain described here comes from a study of beta chain features in type 1 diabetes. Study-wide points: Shorter TCRB CDR3s, moderately but significantly so, marked every one of the four CD4+ subsets in Type 1 diabetes patients.

Turning to this clone: Antigen: not known.

The whole isolated RNA underwent reverse transcription, so sequencing captured expressed TCRB transcripts. The table came from immunoSEQ multiplex PCR; TCRdb's copy has only in-frame clones and leaves some out. Of around 110,000 clones in the sample, 16% were seen once. Specimen: central memory CD4+ T cells from blood. This clonotype was obtained from a man younger than 40 with type 1 diabetes.

CDR3 bases: TGTGCCAGCAGCCTGGGACTAGTGGGCGAAGAGACCCAGTACTTC. Its protein product is CASSLGLVGEETQYF. The chain combines TRBV5-8 with TRBJ2-5; 8 positions agree with TRBD2. V lost 4 bases, J lost 3 bases, and 8 bases stayed unmatched. Germline CDR1 SGHTS, CDR2 YDEGEE. The CDR3 has 15 amino acids.